The clone carrying this T cell receptor beta chain has just a few counts. This entry is derived from a study of blood T cell repertoires in COVID-19. Study information: COVID-19 samples, acute and convalescent, were from the United States, Italy and Spain. PBMCs, B-cell-depleted T cells, or T cells were the source of the cDNA or gDNA that made up the material.

Seattle's enrolled individuals joined amid active infection and were then monitored longitudinally. Repertoires were generated with immunoSEQ multiplex PCR, while TCRdb's copy carries only in-frame clones and drops some. The sample comprises about 90,000 clones, more than 70% of which are singletons, and 2.5% to 3% rests with the top ten. The receptor comes from a man aged 50 or older with COVID-19, enrolled during active disease. Sequenced input: peripheral blood.

CDR3 amino acids: CASSQEGWTSATTDTQYF. In DNA form, the CDR3 reads TGTGCCAGCAGCCAAGAAGGTTGGACTAGCGCAACCACAGATACGCAGTATTTT. The V and J genes are TRBV4-2 and TRBJ2-3, with 9 bases fitting TRBD2. V trimming: 0 bases; J trimming: 2 bases; junction bases outside the gene matches: 9. Germline CDR1 reads LGHNA; CDR2 reads YNFKEQ. The CDR3 totals 18 residues.